These 22 T cell receptor beta chains were all obtained from the same sample, sequenced in a study of cytomegalovirus exposure and HLA in healthy donors. The PCR contained 60 Vbeta and 13 Jbeta primers. Data came from immunoSEQ multiplex PCR; TCRdb stores just in-frame clones and leaves some out. Of roughly 130,000 clones in the sample, around 67% were seen once. The sample taken for sequencing was PBMCs. The origin of the receptors is a young man in good health and CMV-seropositive.

The rearrangement links TRBV11-2 to TRBJ2-3; 10 nucleotides match TRBD1. The CDR3 extends over 16 amino acids. V shed 5 bases and J 2 bases; nucleotides not matched to a gene: 7. CDR1 and CDR2 from the germline V gene are SGHAT and FQNNGV. The CDR3: CASSKGGTGVTDTQYF. CDR3 sequence (DNA): TGTGCCAGCAGCAAAGGGGGGACAGGGGTCACAGATACGCAGTATTTT.

The chain uses TRBV9 and TRBJ2-7; 8 bases align to TRBD2. V lost 3 bases, J lost 0 bases, and 8 bases stayed unmatched. The germline V gene encodes CDR1 SGDLS and CDR2 YYNGEE. The CDR3 has 16 residues. The CDR3 sequence is CASSAGSGGSSYEQYF. The CDR3 DNA follows: TGTGCCAGCAGCGCTGGGAGCGGGGGCAGCTCCTACGAGCAGTACTTC.

The V call is TRBV27, the J call TRBJ2-2; the D is unclear. Trimming took 4 bases from V and 5 from J, leaving 14 bases between them. Looked up from germline, CDR1 is MNHEY and CDR2 is SMNVEV (reference sequence). This CDR3 contains 15 residues. CDR3 DNA: TGTGCCAGCAGTTCCAGACTGATTCCGACCGGGGAGCTGTTTTTT. Protein sequence: CASSSRLIPTGELFF.

V and J are TRBV6-1 and TRBJ1-5; possible D gene TRBD1, 6 bases. CDR3 length: 14 residues. V shed 4 bases and J shed 3 bases, with 10 bases lying between them. Germline V gene data show CDR1 as MNHNS and CDR2 as SASEGT. The CDR3 sequence: CASSVDSLNQPQHF. In nucleotides, the CDR3 is TGTGCCAGCAGTGTGGACAGCCTCAATCAGCCCCAGCATTTT.

This clone came up a few times. The V and J genes are TRBV7-2 and TRBJ1-2, with D uncertain. CDR1 is SGHTA and CDR2 is FQGNSA in the germline V gene. The CDR3 consists of 12 residues. V was clipped by 1 base and J by 3 bases, with 3 bases between them. The CDR3 loop is CASSLVDYGYTF. The CDR3 DNA reads as TGTGCCAGCAGCTTAGTCGACTATGGCTACACCTTC.

The chain carries TRBV7-2 and TRBJ2-7; a possible D gene is TRBD2 (6 bases). The V gene lost 7 bases and the J gene lost 3 bases, with 16 bases spanning the gap. The CDR3 has 14 residues. Germline V gene lookup returns CDR1 SGHTA and CDR2 FQGNSA. CDR3 DNA sequence: TGTGCCAGCACCCCAGGAGGGCGAGACTACGAGCAGTACTTC. Residues: CASTPGGRDYEQYF.

The rearrangement links TRBV5-4 to TRBJ2-7; 7 bases align to TRBD1. V trimming: 3 bases; J trimming: 4 bases; junction bases outside the gene matches: 7. The germline gives CDR1 SGHNT, CDR2 YYREEE (reference sequence). The CDR3 contains 14 residues. The CDR3 nucleotides are TGTGCCAGCAGCTCGACAGGGCTATTGTACGAGCAGTACTTC. It is translated as CASSSTGLLYEQYF.

The CDR3 region is CASSLRAGGTDTQYF. CDR3 DNA: TGTGCCAGCAGCTTGCGGGCGGGAGGCACAGATACGCAGTATTTT. The chain links TRBV5-8 to TRBJ2-3, with 7 bases that match TRBD2. The CDR3 is 15 residues long. CDR1 SGHTS and CDR2 YDEGEE come from the germline V gene. Losses at the gene ends were 1 base for V and 1 base for J; bases not matched to a gene: 3.

This clone was recorded a few times. The chain employs TRBV4-2 and TRBJ1-1; D unresolved. The germline CDR1 and CDR2 sequences are LGHNA and YNFKEQ. Between the trimmed V and J ends, which lost 0 bases and 1 base, there was a span of 12 bases. The CDR3 totals 16 residues. As DNA, the CDR3 is TGTGCCAGCAGCCAAGAGGGCGGGGTCGGGAACACTGAAGCTTTCTTT. It codes for CASSQEGGVGNTEAFF.

This chain connects TRBV5-1 to TRBJ2-7, with 10 nucleotides matching TRBD2. The germline CDR1 and CDR2 sequences are SGHRS and YFSETQ. V lost 7 bases to trimming and J lost 4 bases; unmatched junction nucleotides: 17. This CDR3 has 17 residues. The CDR3 loop reads CASGIWSSGSHSYEQYF. CDR3 DNA sequence: TGCGCCAGCGGAATCTGGTCTAGCGGGAGTCATTCATACGAGCAGTACTTC.

The genes are TRBV5-1 and TRBJ2-7; 9 positions match TRBD2. Germline trimming cut 1 base from V and 4 bases from J; bases unmatched to any gene: 6. This CDR3 is 15 amino acids long. Germline V gene lookup returns CDR1 SGHRS and CDR2 YFSETQ. The CDR3 loop is CASSLTPTSGYEQYF. The CDR3 coding sequence is TGCGCCAGCAGCTTGACCCCCACTAGCGGGTACGAGCAGTACTTC.

The chain joins TRBV9 to TRBJ2-3, with D perhaps TRBD2 (5 bases). Looked up from germline, CDR1 is SGDLS and CDR2 is YYNGEE. The CDR3 totals 14 residues. V lost 0 bases and J lost 5, with 10 bases in between. The CDR3 region is CASSVATREDTQYF. In DNA, the CDR3 is TGTGCCAGCAGCGTAGCTACGAGGGAAGATACGCAGTATTTT.

The chain links TRBV28 to TRBJ2-7; 9 bases map to TRBD1. The CDR3 length is 14 residues. Trimming removed 4 bases from V and 3 bases from J; junction bases left unmatched: 4. Germline CDR1 MDHEN, CDR2 SYDVKM. The CDR3 nucleotides are TGTGCCAGCAGTTCGGGACAGGGAAACTACGAGCAGTACTTC. It is translated as CASSSGQGNYEQYF.

The V call is TRBV27, the J call TRBJ1-2, with unresolved D. The ends were cut back, 6 bases at V and 4 bases at J, with 9 bases in the middle. Germline V gene sequence: CDR1 MNHEY, CDR2 SMNVEV (reference sequence). CDR3 size: 12 residues. CDR3 sequence: CASSASGYGYTF. Here the CDR3 DNA reads TGTGCCAGCAGCGCCTCAGGCTATGGCTACACCTTC.

The chain is built from TRBV6-1 and TRBJ2-7; 8 nucleotides agree with TRBD1. The CDR3 totals 16 residues. V dropped 4 bases and J dropped 0; count of bases not matched to a gene: 8. The germline V gene has CDR1 MNHNS and CDR2 SASEGT. The chain's CDR3 is CASSGARQGSSYEQYF. The CDR3 DNA reads TGTGCCAGCAGTGGGGCCCGACAGGGGAGCTCCTACGAGCAGTACTTC.

J is TRBJ2-1 and V is TRBV9; TRBD2 matches at 9 bases. Germline CDR1 and CDR2: SGDLS and YYNGEE. The CDR3 length is 20 residues. V shed 4 bases, J shed 4 bases, and the junction held 21 bases outside the gene matches. This chain's CDR3 is CASSTYGGLAPMGGYNEQFF. CDR3 in DNA: TGTGCCAGCAGCACCTATGGGGGACTAGCCCCTATGGGGGGTTACAATGAGCAGTTCTTC.

The genes are TRBV25-1 and TRBJ1-1; no reliable D call. V lost 2 bases and J 5 bases, leaving 18 bases between the germline ends. The germline CDR1 and CDR2 sequences are MGHDK and SYGVNS. This CDR3 region has 16 residues. CDR3 DNA sequence: TGTGCCAGCAGTGAAAGTCGGGGAAGCCTGTGGACTGAAGCTTTCTTT. Its protein is CASSESRGSLWTEAFF.

The chain uses TRBV29-1 and TRBJ2-3; no definite D call. The ends were cut back, 7 bases at V and 6 bases at J, with 20 bases in the middle. Germline CDR1 is SQVTM and CDR2 is ANQGSEA. This CDR3 contains 14 residues. The CDR3 DNA reads TGCAGCGCTGTAGAGCAGGAAATGGCCGATACGCAGTATTTT. This encodes CSAVEQEMADTQYF.

The chain employs TRBV30 and TRBJ1-4; 9 nucleotides align to TRBD1. V trimming: 5 bases; J trimming: 7 bases; junction bases outside the gene matches: 17. Germline CDR1 is GTSNPN and CDR2 is SVGIG (reference sequence). This CDR3 is built from 17 residues. DNA for the CDR3: TGTGCCTGGCTCCCCTCTCCTGGACAGGGGTGGGGTGAAAAACTGTTTTTT. This gives the protein CAWLPSPGQGWGEKLFF.

The rearrangement links TRBV6-1 to TRBJ1-4; D gene uncertain. The CDR3 totals 15 residues. Deletions cut 5 bases from V and 4 bases from J, with 14 bases between. Germline V gene sequence: CDR1 MNHNS, CDR2 SASEGT. The CDR3 here is CASSPRGSHNEKLFF. CDR3 nucleotides: TGTGCCAGCAGTCCTCGAGGAAGTCATAATGAAAAACTGTTTTTT.

This rearrangement joins TRBV7-2 to TRBJ1-5; TRBD1 is a possible D gene (5 bases). The CDR3 has 17 residues. Trimming removed 1 base from V and 5 bases from J, with 18 bases in between. Germline values: CDR1 SGHTA, CDR2 FQGNSA. In nucleotides, the CDR3 is TGTGCCAGCAGCTTAGATTGGGGCAGAGTGGACCATCAGCCCCAGCATTTT. Amino acid sequence: CASSLDWGRVDHQPQHF.

This chain links TRBV9 with TRBJ2-5, with 9 bases matching TRBD1. Per germline, CDR1 SGDLS and CDR2 YYNGEE. The CDR3 has 15 residues. The ends lost 0 bases at V and 4 bases at J; junction bases unmatched: 4. The CDR3 spells CASSVGQGGLETQYF. The DNA for the CDR3 is TGTGCCAGCAGCGTAGGACAGGGGGGTCTAGAGACCCAGTACTTC.